The 18 T cell receptor beta chains presented below share a single source sample, sequenced in a study of radiotherapy plus CTLA-4 blockade in lung cancer (dated by TCRdb to between 2017 and 2018). The protocol used for the library was the immunoSEQ multiplex PCR assay. Not all clones reach the TCRdb copy of this immuneACCESS table, which keeps in-frame sequences only. Checked studies attribute under half of the gap to unresolved V genes and leave the rest unexplained. In this sample the table shows over 60,000 clones, 87% of which occur a single time. The ten most abundant clones make up 35% to 45% of the sample. Sample: peripheral blood, taken from a patient treated with radiotherapy plus ipilimumab. The receptor source for this set is a human donor with non-small cell lung cancer that progressed on radiotherapy plus ipilimumab.

This chain connects TRBV15 to TRBJ1-5; D is undetermined. V gave up 9 bases and J gave up 0 bases, with 12 bases separating them. The CDR3 runs 14 residues. Germline CDR1 LNHNV, CDR2 YYDKDF (reference sequence). The CDR3 loop is CATATETSNQPQHF. For the CDR3, the DNA is TGTGCCACGGCGACGGAGACTAGCAATCAGCCCCAGCATTTT.

The table lists this clone with a few counts. The chain couples TRBV6-1 to TRBJ2-2, with 7 nucleotides matching TRBD2. The V gene end was trimmed by 7 bases and the J gene end by 6 bases; junction bases not matched to a gene: 11. This CDR3 spans 15 amino acids. CDR1 is MNHNS, CDR2 SASEGT, per germline. In nucleotides, the CDR3 is TGTGCCAGCACACGGCCGGCGGGAGACGCCGGGGAGCTGTTTTTT. This translates into CASTRPAGDAGELFF.

The genes are TRBV5-8 and TRBJ2-1; no definite D call. Deletions cut 2 bases from V and 1 base from J, with 4 bases between. The CDR3 consists of 13 residues. The germline V gene encodes CDR1 SGHTS and CDR2 YDEGEE. The chain's CDR3 is CASSFESYNEQFF. The CDR3 DNA follows: TGTGCCAGCAGCTTCGAATCCTACAATGAGCAGTTCTTC.

In its sample, this clone was seen once. This sequence joins TRBV5-6 and TRBJ2-7; D is uncertain. The ends were cut back, 2 bases at V and 0 bases at J, with 15 bases in the middle. The CDR3 runs to 16 residues. CDR1 is SGHDT and CDR2 is YYEEEE in the germline V gene. CDR3 DNA sequence: TGTGCCAGCAGCTTCAACGGCCTCCGTCCCTCCTACGAGCAGTACTTC. As protein: CASSFNGLRPSYEQYF.

The rearrangement links TRBV28 to TRBJ1-5; 10 nucleotides align to TRBD1. This CDR3 is 15 amino acids long. CDR1 is MDHEN, CDR2 SYDVKM, per germline. With 2 bases clipped from V and 3 bases from J, the junction kept 1 base outside the gene matches. The CDR3 coding sequence is TGTGCCAGCAGTTTAGGGACAGGGGCCAATCAGCCCCAGCATTTT. This sequence encodes CASSLGTGANQPQHF.

This clone came up a few times. The rearrangement links TRBV7-9 to TRBJ1-2, with D possibly being TRBD1 (6 bases). The germline V and J ends were trimmed by 5 bases and 6 bases, with 13 bases remaining between them. CDR1 and CDR2 from the germline V gene are SEHNR and FQNEAQ (reference sequence). The length of the CDR3 is 13 residues. CDR3 sequence: CASSPPNRDGYTF. DNA of the CDR3: TGTGCCAGCAGCCCCCCCAACAGGGATGGCTACACCTTC.

The chain joins TRBV6-1 to TRBJ2-7; D is undetermined. Germline CDR1 is MNHNS and CDR2 is SASEGT. The CDR3 is made up of 12 amino acids. V gave up 4 bases and J gave up 6 bases, with 10 bases separating them. This chain's CDR3 is CASSVSAVEQYF. The CDR3 nucleotides read TGTGCCAGCAGTGTTTCAGCAGTCGAGCAGTACTTC.

A word on this clone: The sample has other DNA sequences that encode this CDR3 too. The chain recombines TRBV20-1 with TRBJ2-5; the D is unclear. V was pared by 1 base and J by 3 bases, with 3 bases between. Germline loops: CDR1 DFQATT, CDR2 SNEGSKA (reference sequence). CDR3 length: 11 residues. In nucleotides, the CDR3 is TGCAGTGCTAGAGCCGAAGAGACCCAGTACTTC. Translation gives CSARAEETQYF.

This rearrangement joins TRBV5-5 to TRBJ1-1, with D unclear. Trimming left V 1 base short and J 1 base short, with 14 bases between. CDR3 length: 16 residues. Germline V CDR1 and CDR2: SGHKS, YYEKEE (reference sequence). CDR3 region: CASSLSPGRPNTEAFF. The CDR3 DNA follows: TGTGCCAGCAGCTTGTCCCCGGGCAGGCCGAACACTGAAGCTTTCTTT.

This clone was seen once. V is TRBV28 and J is TRBJ1-2; no reliable D call. The CDR3 is made up of 12 amino acids. Germline CDR1 and CDR2: MDHEN and SYDVKM. The V end was cut by 3 bases, the J end by 6 bases, with 8 bases between. CDR3 amino acids: CASSFALDGYTF. The CDR3 nucleotides read TGTGCCAGCAGTTTTGCCCTGGATGGCTACACCTTC.

The gene calls are TRBV5-1 and TRBJ1-1, with D perhaps matching TRBD1 (5 bases). The V gene lost 3 bases and the J gene lost 1 base, with 13 bases spanning the gap. This CDR3 region has 15 residues. Germline-derived CDR1 and CDR2 are SGHRS and YFSETQ. The CDR3 region is CASSSGGGTNTEAFF. In DNA form, the CDR3 reads TGCGCCAGCAGCTCTGGCGGCGGGACGAACACTGAAGCTTTCTTT.

As DNA, the CDR3 is TGTGCCAGCAGCTTAGTTTTGGCAAGCCAAGAGACCCAGTACTTC. This translates into CASSLVLASQETQYF. The chain has TRBV7-9 and TRBJ2-5; no definite D call. V was trimmed by 1 base and J by 1 base, leaving 10 bases between them. The CDR3 consists of 15 residues. Germline V CDR1 and CDR2: SEHNR, FQNEAQ (reference sequence). Combining the CDR3 with reference TRBV7-9 and TRBJ2-5 gives the whole variable domain DTGVSQNPRHKITKRGQNVTFRCDPISEHNRLYWYRQTLGQGPEFLTYFQNEAQLEKSRLLSDRFSAERPKGSFSTLEIQRTEQGDSAMYLCASSLVLASQETQYFGPGTRLLVL.

The chain carries TRBV10-3 and TRBJ2-1, with 9 bases aligning to TRBD2. The junction had 5 bases not matched to a gene; V was cut back by 4 bases and J by 4 bases. This CDR3 is 15 amino acids long. Germline assignment: CDR1 ENHRY and CDR2 SYGVKD. CDR3 loop: CAISATSGDYNEQFF. Here the CDR3 DNA reads TGTGCCATCAGTGCGACTAGCGGAGATTACAATGAGCAGTTCTTC.

V gene TRBV27 combines with J gene TRBJ2-1, with 9 nucleotides matching TRBD1. CDR1 MNHEY and CDR2 SMNVEV come from the germline V gene (reference sequence). J was trimmed by 9 bases and V by 4 bases; bases with no gene match: 4. The CDR3 runs 13 residues. CDR3 nucleotide sequence: TGTGCCAGCAGTTCGGGGACAGGGAGTGAGCAGTTCTTC. This codes for CASSSGTGSEQFF.

The chain employs TRBV5-1 and TRBJ1-1; D uncertain. Germline CDR1 reads SGHRS; CDR2 reads YFSETQ. V was shortened by 0 bases and J by 4 bases, with 16 bases between the two germline ends. The CDR3 is 16 residues long. CDR3 amino acids: CASSLAGTRATTEAFF. The CDR3 DNA is TGCGCCAGCAGCTTGGCCGGAACCCGGGCCACCACTGAAGCTTTCTTT.

The chain employs TRBV5-6 and TRBJ2-5; 10 bases map to TRBD2. Germline V gives CDR1 SGHDT, CDR2 YYEEEE. This CDR3 has 16 amino acids. Trimming took 6 bases from V and 5 from J; bases not matched to a gene: 13. The CDR3 nucleotides are TGTGCCAGCATCAGGACAGGGTCTAGCGGGAGTGAGACCCAGTACTTC. Translation: CASIRTGSSGSETQYF.

The chain couples TRBV6-1 to TRBJ2-7; 9 nucleotides line up with TRBD2. Germline lookup yields CDR1 MNHNS and CDR2 SASEGT. V was pared by 2 bases and J by 0 bases, with 2 bases of the junction left unmatched. The CDR3 runs 15 residues. CDR3 sequence (DNA): TGTGCCAGCAGTGAACAGACTAGCGGCTCCTACGAGCAGTACGTC. Translation: CASSEQTSGSYEQYV.

The genes are TRBV5-6 and TRBJ1-4; 7 nucleotides agree with TRBD1. The CDR3 extends over 15 amino acids. Germline CDR1 is SGHDT and CDR2 is YYEEEE. With 3 bases clipped from V and 6 bases from J, the junction kept 8 bases outside the gene matches. CDR3 loop: CASSSKNDRDEKLFF. DNA for the CDR3: TGTGCCAGCAGCTCTAAAAACGACAGGGATGAAAAACTGTTTTTT.